Below are 3 T cell receptor beta chains sequenced from a single sample in a study of beta chain features in type 1 diabetes. cDNA synthesis used the whole RNA isolate, giving expressed TCRB sequences. TCRdb's table, derived via immunoSEQ multiplex PCR, lists solely in-frame clones and lacks some. The data show 130,000 to 150,000 clones, with about 50% seen just once and around 0.45% held by the top ten. The source material was Tregs from blood. These receptors were collected from a man between 18 and 35 years old in good health.

CDR3 sequence reads: CAISKQGSKNIQYF. The CDR3 DNA reads as TGTGCCATCAGCAAACAGGGTTCCAAAAACATTCAGTACTTC. The V and J genes are TRBV10-3 and TRBJ2-4; a possible D gene is TRBD1 (6 bases). CDR3 size: 14 residues. V dropped 6 bases and J dropped 2 bases, with 11 bases sitting between them. Germline CDR1 reads ENHRY; CDR2 reads SYGVKD.

The V and J genes are TRBV7-9 and TRBJ1-2; 8 bases match TRBD1. V gave up 4 bases and J gave up 3 bases; unmatched junction bases: 4. The CDR3 is 14 residues long. Looked up from germline, CDR1 is SEHNR and CDR2 is FQNEAQ (reference sequence). CDR3 sequence (DNA): TGTGCCAGCAGCTCCTTGACAGGGGACTATGGCTACACCTTC. Residues: CASSSLTGDYGYTF.

This clone was picked up a small number of times. The genes are TRBV7-2 and TRBJ2-1; D gene ambiguous. With 2 bases removed from V and 4 bases from J, the gap between germline ends came to 12 bases. The germline gives CDR1 SGHTA, CDR2 FQGNSA. This CDR3 comprises 15 residues. The CDR3 reads CASSLIGDWYNEQFF. In nucleotides, the CDR3 is TGTGCCAGCAGCTTAATAGGTGACTGGTACAATGAGCAGTTCTTC.